A single sample gave rise to the 4 T cell receptor beta chains below, sequenced in a study of T cell responses to AZD1222 COVID-19 vaccine. Clones were sequenced by immunoSEQ multiplex PCR, and TCRdb holds only the in-frame ones, with some missing. Among fewer than 150,000 clones listed, over 85% were seen once. The sequences come from peripheral blood, collected on day 0 of AZD1222 vaccination. The receptors shown here come from an adult in good health.

This chain joins TRBV19 and TRBJ1-1, with TRBD1 as a possible D gene (5 bases). Trimming pared 5 bases from V and 4 bases from J, leaving 14 bases between. There are 14 residues in the CDR3. Per germline, CDR1 LNHDA and CDR2 SQIVND (reference sequence). CDR3 nucleotides: TGTGCCAGTAGTCTCTGGGGGGGAGGCACTGAAGCTTTCTTT. This codes for CASSLWGGGTEAFF.

CDR3 loop: CAWSVGGWNEQFF. CDR3 DNA sequence: TGTGCCTGGAGTGTAGGTGGCTGGAATGAGCAGTTCTTC. J is TRBJ2-1 and V is TRBV30; no clear D. With 0 bases removed from V and 7 bases from J, the gap between germline ends came to 10 bases. Germline V gene data show CDR1 as GTSNPN and CDR2 as SVGIG (reference sequence). This CDR3 is built from 13 residues.

The DNA for the CDR3 is TGTGCCAGCAGCTTCAGGACCGCTTCCTACGAGCAGTACTTC. Its translation: CASSFRTASYEQYF. The rearrangement links TRBV13 to TRBJ2-7, with D hard to call. In germline, CDR1 is PRHDT, CDR2 FYEKMQ (reference sequence). Trimming cost V 3 bases and J 1 base, with 10 bases left between them. CDR3 length: 14 amino acids.

V gene TRBV4-2 combines with J gene TRBJ2-1; 8 bases fit TRBD2. Germline values: CDR1 LGHNA, CDR2 YNFKEQ. The J segment lost 13 bases and the V segment lost 0 bases, leaving 11 bases of the junction unmatched. This CDR3 is built from 15 residues. The CDR3, as DNA: TGTGCCAGCAGCCAAGATGGATTACTAGCGGATTCTCAGTTCTTC. Translating it yields CASSQDGLLADSQFF.